Listed below are T cell receptor beta chains from one sample, sequenced in a study of T-cell reconstitution after alpha-beta-depleted transplantation in children. TCRdb re-analysed the PCR reads in MiXCR, keeping a single row per CDR3 protein. In the table there are 240,000 or so distinct CDR3 sequences, around 7.8% of which are singletons. Sequenced here: PBMCs, mostly from graft donor cells, sampled 180 days after TCRalphabeta/CD19-depleted stem cell transplant. These receptors were taken from a male patient younger than 18 who had a stem cell transplant for acute lymphoblastic leukemia, so the T cells may come from the graft donor. Both conserved end residues are trimmed from each CDR3. Each record gives: J gene, clone size, D gene, V gene, CDR3 protein. A D gene is named only where the DNA matches it firmly. Size is stated for part of the rows, as once, few or many counts, or as a class when the clone is expanded.

j_call: TRBJ2-4
clone_size: many
d_call: NA
v_call: TRBV7-9
cdr3_aa: ASSLAEVRPQY

j_call: TRBJ1-6
clone_size: many
d_call: NA
v_call: TRBV20-1
cdr3_aa: SARDFPSSYNSPLH

j_call: TRBJ2-3
clone_size: many
d_call: NA
v_call: TRBV12-5
cdr3_aa: ASALGGHTDTQY

j_call: TRBJ1-5
clone_size: many
d_call: NA
v_call: TRBV6-5
cdr3_aa: ASSDSSWGYQPQH

j_call: TRBJ1-2
clone_size: many
d_call: NA
v_call: TRBV6-5
cdr3_aa: ASSYSRQAGGYT

j_call: TRBJ2-3
clone_size: many
d_call: NA
v_call: TRBV2
cdr3_aa: ASTSVTDTQY

j_call: TRBJ1-2
clone_size: many
d_call: NA
v_call: TRBV7-9
cdr3_aa: ASSLGPEAGKL

j_call: TRBJ2-2
clone_size: many
d_call: TRBD1
v_call: TRBV20-1
cdr3_aa: SARSQGIDTGELF

j_call: TRBJ2-6
clone_size: many
d_call: TRBD1
v_call: TRBV28
cdr3_aa: ASSSNRGLGSGANVLT

j_call: TRBJ2-1
clone_size: many
d_call: NA
v_call: TRBV5-1
cdr3_aa: ASSLWPAYNEQF

j_call: TRBJ2-4
clone_size: many
d_call: NA
v_call: TRBV7-2
cdr3_aa: ASSLTGLAKNIQY

j_call: TRBJ2-5
clone_size: NA
d_call: NA
v_call: TRBV4-2
cdr3_aa: ASSLGFRGLPQETQY

j_call: TRBJ1-6
clone_size: many
d_call: NA
v_call: TRBV5-1
cdr3_aa: ASSLEWGDSPLH

j_call: TRBJ1-4
clone_size: many
d_call: NA
v_call: TRBV4-3
cdr3_aa: ASSQDGLTGGSEKLF

j_call: TRBJ2-1
clone_size: many
d_call: NA
v_call: TRBV9
cdr3_aa: ASSVEGDYRNEQF

j_call: TRBJ1-1
clone_size: many
d_call: NA
v_call: TRBV4-3
cdr3_aa: ASSQDPGPDTEAF

j_call: TRBJ1-2
clone_size: many
d_call: NA
v_call: TRBV7-2
cdr3_aa: ASSHRTRRYGYT